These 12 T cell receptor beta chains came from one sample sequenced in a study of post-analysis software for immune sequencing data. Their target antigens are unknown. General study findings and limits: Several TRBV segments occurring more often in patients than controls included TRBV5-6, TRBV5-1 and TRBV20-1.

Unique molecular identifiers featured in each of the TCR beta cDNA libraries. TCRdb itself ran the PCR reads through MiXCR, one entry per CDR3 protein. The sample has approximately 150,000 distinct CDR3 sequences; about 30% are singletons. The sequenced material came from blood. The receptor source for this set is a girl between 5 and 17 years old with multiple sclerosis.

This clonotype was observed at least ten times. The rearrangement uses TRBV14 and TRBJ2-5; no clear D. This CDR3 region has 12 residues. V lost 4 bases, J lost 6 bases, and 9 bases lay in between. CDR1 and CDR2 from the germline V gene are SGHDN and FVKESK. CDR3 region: CASSLIAKTQYF. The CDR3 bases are TGTGCCAGCAGCCTCATTGCGAAGACCCAGTACTTC.

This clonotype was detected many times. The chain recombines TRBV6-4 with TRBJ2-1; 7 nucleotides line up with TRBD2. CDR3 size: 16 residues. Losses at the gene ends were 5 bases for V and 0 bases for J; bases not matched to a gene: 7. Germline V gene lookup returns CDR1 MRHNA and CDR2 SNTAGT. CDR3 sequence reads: CASSLFGGSSYNEQFF. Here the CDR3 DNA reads TGTGCCAGCAGTCTTTTCGGGGGGAGCTCCTACAATGAGCAGTTCTTC.

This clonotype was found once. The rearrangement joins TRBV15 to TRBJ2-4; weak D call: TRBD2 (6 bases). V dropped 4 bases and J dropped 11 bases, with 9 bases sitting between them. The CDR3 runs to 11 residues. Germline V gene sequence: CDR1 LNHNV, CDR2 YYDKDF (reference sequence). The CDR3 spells CATSTRGVQYF. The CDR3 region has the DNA TGTGCCACCAGCACGCGGGGTGTTCAGTACTTC.

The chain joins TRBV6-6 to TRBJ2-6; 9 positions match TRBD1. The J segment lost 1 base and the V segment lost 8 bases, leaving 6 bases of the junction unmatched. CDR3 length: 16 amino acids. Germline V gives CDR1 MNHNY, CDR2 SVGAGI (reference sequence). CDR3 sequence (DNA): TGTGCCAGCCGGGACAGGGCTTCGTCTGGGGCCAACGTCCTGACTTTC. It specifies CASRDRASSGANVLTF.

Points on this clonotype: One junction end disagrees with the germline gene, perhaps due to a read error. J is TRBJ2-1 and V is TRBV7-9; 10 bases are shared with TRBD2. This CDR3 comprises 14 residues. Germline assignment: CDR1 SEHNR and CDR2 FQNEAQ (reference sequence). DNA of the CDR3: TGTGTCAGCAGCCCAGCGGGAGGGGGGAATGAGCAGTTCTTC. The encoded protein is CVSSPAGGGNEQFF.

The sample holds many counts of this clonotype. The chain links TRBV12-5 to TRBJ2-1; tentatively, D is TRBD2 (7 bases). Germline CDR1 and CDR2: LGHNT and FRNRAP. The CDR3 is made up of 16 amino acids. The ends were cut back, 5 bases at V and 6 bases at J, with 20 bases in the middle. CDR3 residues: CASGRPRGGLINEQFF. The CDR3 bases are TGTGCTAGTGGTCGCCCCAGGGGAGGGCTTATCAATGAGCAGTTCTTC. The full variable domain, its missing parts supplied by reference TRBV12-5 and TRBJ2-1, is DARVTQTPRHKVTEMGQEVTMRCQPILGHNTVFWYRQTMMQGLELLAYFRNRAPLDDSGMPKDRFSAEMPDATLATLKIQPSEPRDSAVYFCASGRPRGGLINEQFFGPGTRLTVL.

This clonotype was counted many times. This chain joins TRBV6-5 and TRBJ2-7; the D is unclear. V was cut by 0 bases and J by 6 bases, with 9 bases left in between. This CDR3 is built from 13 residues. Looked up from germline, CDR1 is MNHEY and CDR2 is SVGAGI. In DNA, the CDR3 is TGTGCCAGCAGTTACTCTGAGTTTTTCGAGCAGTACTTC. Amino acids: CASSYSEFFEQYF.

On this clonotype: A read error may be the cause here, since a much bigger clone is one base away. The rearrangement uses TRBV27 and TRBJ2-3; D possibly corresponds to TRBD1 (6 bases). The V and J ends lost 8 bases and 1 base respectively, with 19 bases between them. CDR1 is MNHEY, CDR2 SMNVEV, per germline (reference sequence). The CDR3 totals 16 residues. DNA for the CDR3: TGTGCCAGCTATGGGGATCCTTCAGGGGGCACAGATACGCAGTATTTT. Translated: CASYGDPSGGTDTQYF.

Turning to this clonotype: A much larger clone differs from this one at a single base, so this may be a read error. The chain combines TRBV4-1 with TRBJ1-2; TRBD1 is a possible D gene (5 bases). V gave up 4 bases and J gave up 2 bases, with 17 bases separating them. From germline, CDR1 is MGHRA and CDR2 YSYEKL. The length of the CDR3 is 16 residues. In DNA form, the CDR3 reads TGCGCCAGCAGCCTTATAGGAGGGACGCGGAACTATGGCTACACCTTC. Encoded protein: CASSLIGGTRNYGYTF.

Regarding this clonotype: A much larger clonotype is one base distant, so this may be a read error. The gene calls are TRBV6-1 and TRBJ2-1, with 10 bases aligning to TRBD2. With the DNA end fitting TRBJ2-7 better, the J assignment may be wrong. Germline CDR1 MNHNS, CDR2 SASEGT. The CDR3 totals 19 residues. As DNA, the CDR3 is TGTGCCAGCATCAACCGGGGGTTTATAGCGGGAGGTTCCTACAATGAGCAGTACTTC. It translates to CASINRGFIAGGSYNEQYF.

The CDR3 sequence is CSAPSGTTGELFF. In DNA form, the CDR3 reads TGCAGTGCGCCGTCAGGGACCACCGGGGAGCTGTTTTTT. This chain links TRBV20-1 with TRBJ2-2; D is perhaps TRBD1 or TRBD2 (5 bases each). V was cut by 6 bases and J by 4 bases, with 12 bases left in between. Germline CDR1 is DFQATT and CDR2 is SNEGSKA (reference sequence). The CDR3 consists of 13 residues.

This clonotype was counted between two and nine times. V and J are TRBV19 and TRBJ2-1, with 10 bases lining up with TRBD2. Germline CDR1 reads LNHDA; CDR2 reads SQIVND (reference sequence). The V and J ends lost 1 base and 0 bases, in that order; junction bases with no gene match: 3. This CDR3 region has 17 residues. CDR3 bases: TGTGCCAGTAGTATAGGCCCTAGCGGGAGCTCCTACAATGAGCAGTTCTTC. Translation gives CASSIGPSGSSYNEQFF.